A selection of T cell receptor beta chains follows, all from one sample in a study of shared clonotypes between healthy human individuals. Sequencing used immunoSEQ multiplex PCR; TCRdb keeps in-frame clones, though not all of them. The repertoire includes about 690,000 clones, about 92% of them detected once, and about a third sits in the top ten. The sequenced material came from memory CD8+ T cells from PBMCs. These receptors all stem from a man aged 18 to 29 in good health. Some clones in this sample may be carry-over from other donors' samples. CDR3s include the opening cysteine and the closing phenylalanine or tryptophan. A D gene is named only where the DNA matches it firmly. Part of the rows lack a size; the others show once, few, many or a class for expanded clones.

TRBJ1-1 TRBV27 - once TGTGCCAGCAGTTGGGGCTCGGACCCTCAGGACCAAATGAACACTGAAGCTTTCTTT CASSWGSDPQDQMNTEAFF
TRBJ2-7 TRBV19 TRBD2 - TGTGCCAGTAGTAGGAGCGGGAGGTACGAGCAGTACTTC CASSRSGRYEQYF
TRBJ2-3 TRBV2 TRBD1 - TGTGCCAGCAGGGAACAGGGGATTGTCGCAGATACGCAGTATTTT CASREQGIVADTQYF
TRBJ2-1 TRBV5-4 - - TGTGCCAGCAGCGATACTAGTCCTGGTGAGCAGTTCTTC CASSDTSPGEQFF
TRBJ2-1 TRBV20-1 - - TGCAGTGCAAAAGATACAGGTGAGCAGTTCTTC CSAKDTGEQFF
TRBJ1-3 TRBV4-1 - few TGCGCCAGCAGCCAAGGAGGGTTAGGTGGAAACACCATATATTTT CASSQGGLGGNTIYF
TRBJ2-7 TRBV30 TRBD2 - TGTGCCTGGAGTGTACTAGCGGGAGGCTACGAGCAGTACTTC CAWSVLAGGYEQYF
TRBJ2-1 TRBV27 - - TGTGCCAGCGGGAGCGGACTGGGCTACAATGAGCAGTTCTTC CASGSGLGYNEQFF
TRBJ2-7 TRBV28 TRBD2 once TGTGCCAGCAGATCCGGGACTAGCGCCTTCTCCTACGAGCAGTACTTC CASRSGTSAFSYEQYF
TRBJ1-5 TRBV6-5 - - TGTGCCAGCAGTTACTTAGAGAGCTATCAGCCCCAGCATTTT CASSYLESYQPQHF
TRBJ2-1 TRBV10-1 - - TGCGCCAGCAGTGAATCCAATGAGCAGTTCTTC CASSESNEQFF
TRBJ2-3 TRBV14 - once TGTGCCAGCAGCCGGCCCACAGATACGCAGTATTTT CASSRPTDTQYF
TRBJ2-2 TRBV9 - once TGTGCCAGCAGCACACGACTAGCGAACACCGGGGAGCTGTTTTTT CASSTRLANTGELFF
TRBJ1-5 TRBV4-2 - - TGTGCCAGCAGCCAAGAAGTTGGTGGTTCGGGGAGCAATCAGCCCCAGCATTTT CASSQEVGGSGSNQPQHF
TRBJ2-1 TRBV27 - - TGTGCCAGCCGACTGCTCGGGGGGCGATACAATGAGCAGTTCTTC CASRLLGGRYNEQFF
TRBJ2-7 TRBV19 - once TGTGCCAGTAGTATAGTGCCAGGGCACTACGAGCAGTACTTC CASSIVPGHYEQYF
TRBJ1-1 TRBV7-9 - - TGTGCCAGCAGCTTAAGCGCAACTGAAGCTTTCTTT CASSLSATEAFF
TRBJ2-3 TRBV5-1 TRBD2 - TGCGCCAGCAGCTCTCTAGCGGGAGGGCCGGCAGATACGCAGTATTTT CASSSLAGGPADTQYF
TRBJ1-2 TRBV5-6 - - TGTGCCAGCAGCTTGGTCCCCCCCGTCCCAGACTATGGCTACACCTTC CASSLVPPVPDYGYTF
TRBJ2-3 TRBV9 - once TGTGCCAGCAGCGATACGCGGGCTGCGCAGTATTTT CASSDTRAAQYF
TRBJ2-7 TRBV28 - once TGTGCCAGCAGTTTACTCAGGTTATACGAGCAGTACTTC CASSLLRLYEQYF
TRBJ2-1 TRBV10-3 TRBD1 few TGTGCCATCAGTGCGACAGGGAGAGATGAGCAGTTCTTC CAISATGRDEQFF
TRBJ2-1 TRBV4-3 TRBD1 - TGCGCCAGCAGCCCCGACAGGGTAGGGAACAATGAGCAGTTCTTC CASSPDRVGNNEQFF
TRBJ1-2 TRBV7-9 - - TGTGCCAGCAGCTTCGCCCGACTGGGGGACTATGGCTACACCTTC CASSFARLGDYGYTF
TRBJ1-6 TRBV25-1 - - TGTGCCAGCAGTGGACAGTTAGAATCACCCCTCCACTTT CASSGQLESPLHF
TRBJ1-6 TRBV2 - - TGTGCCAGCAGTGAATTAGAGGGATCCAACAATTCACCCCTCCACTTT CASSELEGSNNSPLHF
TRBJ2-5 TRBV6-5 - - TGTGCCAGCAGCGGACTGCAAAAAGAGACCCAGTACTTC CASSGLQKETQYF
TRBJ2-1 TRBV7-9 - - TGTGCCAGCAGCTTCGGGGGAGGCGGCATCGATGAGCAGTTCTTC CASSFGGGGIDEQFF
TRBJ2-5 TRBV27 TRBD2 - TGTGCCAGCAGTCCCCCGCGGGAGCTGGAGACCCAGTACTTC CASSPPRELETQYF
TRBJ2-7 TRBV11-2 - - TGTGCCAGCAGCGAGGGGACGGCCTCCTACGAGCAGTACTTC CASSEGTASYEQYF
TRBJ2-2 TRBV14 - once TGTGCCAGCAGCCGCACTATTCGCGGAAACACCGGGGAGCTGTTTTTT CASSRTIRGNTGELFF
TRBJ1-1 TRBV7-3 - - TGTGCCAGCAGCTTTAACCTGAACACTGAAGCTTTCTTT CASSFNLNTEAFF
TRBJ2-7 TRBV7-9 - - TGTGCCAGCAGCTTTGGGGTTCTCGAGCAGTACTTC CASSFGVLEQYF
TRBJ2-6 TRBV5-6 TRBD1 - TGTGCCAGCAGCAATGGACAGGGAAGGATTATGGCCAACGTCCTGACTTTC CASSNGQGRIMANVLTF
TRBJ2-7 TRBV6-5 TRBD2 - TGTGCCAGCAGGCAGCGGGGGGCCTACGAGCAGTACTTC CASRQRGAYEQYF
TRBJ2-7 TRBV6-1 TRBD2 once TGTGCCAGCAGTACCGGGACTAGCGGGAAGAACGAGCAGTACTTC CASSTGTSGKNEQYF
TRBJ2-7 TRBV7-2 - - TGTGCCAGCAGCTTAGGATGGGGCTCCTACGAGCAGTACTTC CASSLGWGSYEQYF
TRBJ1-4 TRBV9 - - TGTGCCAGCAGCGGTGAAACTAATGAAAAACTGTTTTTT CASSGETNEKLFF
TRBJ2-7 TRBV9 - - TGTGCCAGCAGCGTAGTTGGCGGCTCCTACGAGCAGTACTTC CASSVVGGSYEQYF
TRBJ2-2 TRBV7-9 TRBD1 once TGTGCCAGCAGCTTATATATGGGACAGGGGAACACCGGGGAGCTGTTTTTT CASSLYMGQGNTGELFF
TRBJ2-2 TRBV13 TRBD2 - TGTGCCAGCAGCGATGATCTAGCGGGAGAAGGCGGGGAGCTGTTTTTT CASSDDLAGEGGELFF
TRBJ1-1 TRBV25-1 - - TGTGCCAGCAGTGAATATATTTTGACCTCTGGGGCTTTCTTT CASSEYILTSGAFF
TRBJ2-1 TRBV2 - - TGTGCCAGCATGGGTTTGGGGAATGAGCAGTTCTTC CASMGLGNEQFF
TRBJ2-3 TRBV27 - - TGTGCCAGCAGTTTATTTGGGGGGCTCGCAGATACGCAGTATTTT CASSLFGGLADTQYF
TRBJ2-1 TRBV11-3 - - TGTGCCAGCAGCTTCGCGGGCAATGAGCAGTTCTTC CASSFAGNEQFF
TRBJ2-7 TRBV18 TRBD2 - TGTGCCAGCTCACCGGGACTAGCGACAATTTACGAGCAGTACTTC CASSPGLATIYEQYF